The 7 T cell receptor beta chains listed next were all sequenced from one sample in a study of cytomegalovirus exposure and HLA in healthy donors. Primers: 60 Vbeta forward and 13 Jbeta reverse. TCRdb's copy holds only in-frame clones and misses some; the assay was immunoSEQ multiplex PCR. The sample records approximately 160,000 clones, roughly 77% being singletons. Specimen: PBMCs. These receptors all stem from a woman aged 45-65 years in good health and CMV-seropositive.

Here the CDR3 DNA reads TGTGCCAGCAGCGTAGCCCAGCGACGCTCCTATAATTCACCCCTCCACTTT. It translates to CASSVAQRRSYNSPLHF. This rearrangement joins TRBV9 to TRBJ1-6; no firm D call. The V gene's germline CDR1 is SGDLS and CDR2 YYNGEE. The V and J ends lost 0 bases and 0 bases respectively, with 10 bases between them. The length of the CDR3 is 17 residues.

CDR3 protein: CASSGTLGETQYF. For the CDR3, the DNA is TGTGCCAGCTCCGGGACACTTGGGGAGACCCAGTACTTC. V and J are TRBV18 and TRBJ2-5; maybe TRBD1 (6 bases). The CDR3 totals 13 residues. Germline CDR1 reads KGHSH; CDR2 reads LQKENI. The V end was cut by 6 bases, the J end by 5 bases, with 13 bases between.

This chain joins TRBV5-5 and TRBJ1-5; no firm D call. The CDR3 covers 12 residues. Germline V gene lookup returns CDR1 SGHKS and CDR2 YYEKEE (reference sequence). V dropped 4 bases and J dropped 0 bases, with 2 bases sitting between them. The CDR3 DNA follows: TGTGCCAGCAGCCATAGCAATCAGCCCCAGCATTTT. This gives the protein CASSHSNQPQHF.

V usage is TRBV28 and J usage is TRBJ1-3, with 7 positions matching TRBD1. Trimming cost V 3 bases and J 4 bases; bases outside gene matches: 6. The CDR3 has 15 amino acids. CDR1 and CDR2 from the germline V gene are MDHEN and SYDVKM. The CDR3 is CASSFSRQGGNTIYF. CDR3 nucleotide sequence: TGTGCCAGCAGTTTCTCGAGACAGGGAGGAAACACCATATATTTT.

This clone came up a few times. The chain has TRBV2 and TRBJ1-3, with D hard to call. The germline V gene has CDR1 SNHLY and CDR2 FYNNEI. V dropped 6 bases and J dropped 2 bases, with 11 bases sitting between them. This CDR3 is 14 amino acids long. Here the CDR3 DNA reads TGTGCCAGCAGCCCAGACTCGGCTGGAAACACCATATATTTT. The encoded protein is CASSPDSAGNTIYF.

The chain is built from TRBV14 and TRBJ2-1, with 9 nucleotides matching TRBD1. Germline trimming cut 4 bases from V and 9 bases from J; bases unmatched to any gene: 16. The CDR3 has 17 residues. Germline CDR1 is SGHDN and CDR2 is FVKESK. The chain's CDR3 is CASSRHWTGVNNGEQFF. The CDR3 DNA follows: TGTGCCAGCAGCCGCCATTGGACAGGGGTGAATAATGGTGAGCAGTTCTTC.

This chain uses TRBV5-6 with TRBJ1-1; TRBD1 might be the D (5 bases). Trimming stripped 3 bases from V and 1 base from J, with 13 bases between. The CDR3 totals 15 residues. Germline V lookup: CDR1 SGHDT, CDR2 YYEEEE. The CDR3 bases are TGTGCCAGCAGCTCCCAGGGTAAGAGGAACACTGAAGCTTTCTTT. Translated, it gives CASSSQGKRNTEAFF. The variable domain in full, with the rest retrieved from reference TRBV5-6 and TRBJ1-1, is DAGVTQSPTHLIKTRGQQVTLRCSPKSGHDTVSWYQQALGQGPQFIFQYYEEEERQRGNFPDRFSGHQFPNYSSELNVNALLLGDSALYLCASSSQGKRNTEAFFGQGTRLTVV.